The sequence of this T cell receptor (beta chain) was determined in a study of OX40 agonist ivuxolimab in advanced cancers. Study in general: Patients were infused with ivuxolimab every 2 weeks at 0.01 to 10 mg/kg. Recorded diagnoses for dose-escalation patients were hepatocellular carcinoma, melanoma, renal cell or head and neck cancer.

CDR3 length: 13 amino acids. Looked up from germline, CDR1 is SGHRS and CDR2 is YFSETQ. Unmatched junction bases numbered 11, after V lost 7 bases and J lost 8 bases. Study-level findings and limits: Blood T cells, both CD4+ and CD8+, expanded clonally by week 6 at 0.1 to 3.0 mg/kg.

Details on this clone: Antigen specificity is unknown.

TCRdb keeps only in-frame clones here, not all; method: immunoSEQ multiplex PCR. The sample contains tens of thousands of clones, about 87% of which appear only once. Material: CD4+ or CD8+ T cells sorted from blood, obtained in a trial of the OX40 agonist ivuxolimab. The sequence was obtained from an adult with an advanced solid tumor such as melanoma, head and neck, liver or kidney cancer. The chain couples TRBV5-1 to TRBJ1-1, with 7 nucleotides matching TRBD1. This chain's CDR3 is CASSDFTGVEAFF. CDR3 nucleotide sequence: TGCGCCAGCTCGGATTTTACAGGGGTGGAAGCTTTCTTT.